This T cell receptor beta chain was sequenced in a study of T cells after yellow fever vaccination. General study results and limits: When the response was secondary, it was weaker but reached its peak faster, day 5 versus 15. Reappearance after the booster was seen for most primary-vaccination clones, at 95% to 96% CD4 and 70% to 90% CD8.

TCRdb reprocessed the 5' RACE reads via MiXCR and lists one record per CDR3 protein. The data hold about 550,000 distinct CDR3 sequences, with roughly a fifth observed a single time. This clonotype has more than one count but fewer than ten. Its target is not known. This TCR was sampled from a man aged 25-45 years who received the YFV17D yellow fever vaccine. The specimen comprised PBMCs, sampled 15 days after the yellow fever booster vaccination.

Here the CDR3 DNA reads TGCGCCAGCAGGAGAGCGGGCACGAACCATCCTACGGAGCAGTACTTC. Amino acids: CASRRAGTNHPTEQYF. The rearrangement uses TRBV10-2 and TRBJ2-7; a possible D gene is TRBD2 (6 bases). The CDR3 covers 16 residues. The V end was cut by 6 bases, the J end by 7 bases, with 25 bases between. Germline lookup yields CDR1 WSHSY and CDR2 SAAADI.